The 3 T cell receptor beta chains given below trace back to one sample, sequenced in a study of beta chain features in type 1 diabetes listed by TCRdb under 2018. Libraries were constructed by the immunoSEQ multiplex PCR assay. All of the isolated RNA was reverse transcribed with the High Capacity cDNA Reverse Transcription Kit, so expressed TCRB transcripts were sequenced. In its TCRdb copy, this immuneACCESS table keeps in-frame sequences only and misses some clones. Where compared with another copy, unresolved V genes explain less than half of these, and the others have no known cause. For this sample the table gives 200,000 to 300,000 clones, of which roughly two thirds were detected only once. Approximately 0.053% of the sample comes from the top ten. Specimen: naive CD4+ T cells from blood. The cell subset or site label of this sample denotes: true naive CD4+ T cells. These receptors were collected from a man younger than 45 in good health.

The chain couples TRBV25-1 to TRBJ1-6; TRBD1 matches 7 bases. Germline CDR1 and CDR2: MGHDK and SYGVNS. With V trimmed by 6 bases and J by 7 bases, 3 bases remained unmatched. The CDR3 contains 13 residues. In nucleotides, the CDR3 is TGTGCCAGCAGGGGGACAGAGAATTCACCCCTCCACTTT. Translated, it gives CASRGTENSPLHF.

The chain couples TRBV30 to TRBJ2-5; no clear D. The CDR3 consists of 13 residues. V was pared by 3 bases and J by 2 bases, with 10 bases between. The germline V gene encodes CDR1 GTSNPN and CDR2 SVGIG (reference sequence). The CDR3, as DNA: TGTGCCTGGAGGAAAGGGCTGCAAGAGACCCAGTACTTC. Amino acid sequence: CAWRKGLQETQYF.

This rearrangement joins TRBV13 to TRBJ1-6; no clear D gene. Deletions cut 0 bases from V and 13 bases from J, with 7 bases between. This CDR3 region has 12 residues. Per germline, CDR1 PRHDT and CDR2 FYEKMQ (reference sequence). The CDR3 reads CASSLGPQPLHF. The CDR3 bases are TGTGCCAGCAGCTTAGGGCCTCAGCCCCTCCACTTT. Combining the CDR3 with reference TRBV13 and TRBJ1-6 gives the whole variable domain AAGVIQSPRHLIKEKRETATLKCYPIPRHDTVYWYQQGPGQDPQFLISFYEKMQSDKGSIPDRFSAQQFSDYHSELNMSSLELGDSALYFCASSLGPQPLHFGNGTRLTVT.